This TCR beta chain was captured by sequencing in a study of cytomegalovirus exposure and HLA in healthy donors. Whole-study results and caveats: The sole available immune exposure information was CMV serostatus. Most TCR sequences proved rare, with some public TCRs found in many donors. Versus the approximately 670-donor mean, an Asian-associated ancestry cluster reportedly showed fewer N-insertions in a later analysis. An assumption of roughly uniform sequencing depth across donors underlay the presence/absence analyses.

The PCR was carried out with 60 Vbeta primers and 13 Jbeta primers. Only in-frame clones appear in the TCRdb table, and some are missing; sequencing was by immunoSEQ multiplex PCR. The sample lists 90,000 to 100,000 clones, around 82% seen once, with approximately 2% in the top ten. For this clone: What it binds is not known. In the same sample, other DNA sequences code for this CDR3.

This CDR3 contains 16 residues. V lost 2 bases, J lost 5 bases, and 10 bases stayed unmatched. Germline CDR1 reads MGHDK; CDR2 reads SYGVNS. Sequenced sample: PBMCs. The clonotype originates from a man aged 18 to 30 in good health and CMV-seronegative. This chain connects TRBV25-1 to TRBJ2-7; 9 nucleotides agree with TRBD1. CDR3 residues: CASSEAGQGPMDEQYF. As DNA, the CDR3 is TGTGCCAGCAGTGAAGCTGGACAGGGGCCAATGGACGAGCAGTACTTC.